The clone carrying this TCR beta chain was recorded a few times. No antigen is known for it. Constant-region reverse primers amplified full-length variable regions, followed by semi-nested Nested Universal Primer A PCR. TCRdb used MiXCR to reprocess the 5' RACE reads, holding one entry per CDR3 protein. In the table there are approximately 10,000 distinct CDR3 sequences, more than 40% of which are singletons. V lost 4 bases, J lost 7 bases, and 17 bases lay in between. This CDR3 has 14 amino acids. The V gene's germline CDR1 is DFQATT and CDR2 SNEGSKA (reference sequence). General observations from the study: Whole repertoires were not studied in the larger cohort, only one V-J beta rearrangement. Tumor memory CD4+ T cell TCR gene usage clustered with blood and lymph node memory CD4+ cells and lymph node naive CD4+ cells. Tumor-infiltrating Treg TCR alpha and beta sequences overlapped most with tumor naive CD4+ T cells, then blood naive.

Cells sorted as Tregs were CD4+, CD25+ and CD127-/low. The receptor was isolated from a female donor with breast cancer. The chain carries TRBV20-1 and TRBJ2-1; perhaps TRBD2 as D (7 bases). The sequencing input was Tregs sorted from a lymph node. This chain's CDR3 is CSATPRGLVNEQFF. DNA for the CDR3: TGCAGTGCTACCCCGCGGGGGCTGGTGAATGAGCAGTTCTTC.